Sequencing of this TCR beta chain was carried out in a study of T cell repertoires in cytomegalovirus infection. Study-level information: Recently identified HLA-C-restricted CMV epitopes were used, and well-studied HLA-B-restricted CMV epitopes were used as well. The public TCR beta signatures pointed to both CMV infection and matching HLA type.

TCRdb reprocessed the reads via MiXCR and lists one record per CDR3 protein. The table lists just over 450,000 distinct CDR3 sequences, more than 40% of them singletons. This clonotype has only a few counts. Its antigen is not identified. With V trimmed by 5 bases and J by 4 bases, 5 bases remained unmatched. This CDR3 has 16 residues. Per germline, CDR1 MNHEY and CDR2 SMNVEV (reference sequence). Findings of the study overall: Pooled public TCR beta family frequency picked out CMV carriers with the relevant HLA. HLA-C-restricted CMV-specific TCR beta clonotypes prevailed in the ex vivo response.

The receptor was derived from a human donor in good health (CMV status not recorded). Some clones in this sample may be carry-over from other donors' samples. The sample here was cultured PBMCs, taken from culture after CMV antigen stimulation. The chain has TRBV27 and TRBJ2-7, with 16 bases lining up with TRBD2. In nucleotides, the CDR3 is TGTGCCAGCAGTCCTTCGGGACTAGCGGGAGGGTACGAGCAGTACTTC. Translating it yields CASSPSGLAGGYEQYF.